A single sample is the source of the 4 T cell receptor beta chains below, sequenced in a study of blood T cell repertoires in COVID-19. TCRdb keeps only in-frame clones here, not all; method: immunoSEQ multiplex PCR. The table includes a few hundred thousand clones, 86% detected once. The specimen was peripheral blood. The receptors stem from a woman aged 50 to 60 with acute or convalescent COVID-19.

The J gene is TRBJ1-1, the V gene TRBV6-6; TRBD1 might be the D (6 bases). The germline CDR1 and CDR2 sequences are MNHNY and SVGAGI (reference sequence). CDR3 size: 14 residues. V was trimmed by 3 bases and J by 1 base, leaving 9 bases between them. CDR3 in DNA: TGTGCCAGCAGTTATAGGGGACAGAACACTGAAGCTTTCTTT. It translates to CASSYRGQNTEAFF.

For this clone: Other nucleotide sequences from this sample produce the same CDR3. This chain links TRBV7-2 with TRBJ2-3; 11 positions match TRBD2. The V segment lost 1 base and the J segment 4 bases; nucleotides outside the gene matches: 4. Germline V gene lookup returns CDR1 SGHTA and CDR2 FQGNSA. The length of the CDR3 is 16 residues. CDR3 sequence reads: CASSLGLAGGADTQYF. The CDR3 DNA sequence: TGTGCCAGCAGCTTAGGGCTAGCGGGAGGTGCAGATACGCAGTATTTT.

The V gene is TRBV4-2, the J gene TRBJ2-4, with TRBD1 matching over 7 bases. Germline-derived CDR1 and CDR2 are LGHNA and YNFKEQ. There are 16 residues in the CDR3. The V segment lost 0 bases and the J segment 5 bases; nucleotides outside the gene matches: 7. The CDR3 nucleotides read TGTGCCAGCAGCCAAGAAAAACAGGGGACAGAAAACATTCAGTACTTC. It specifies CASSQEKQGTENIQYF.

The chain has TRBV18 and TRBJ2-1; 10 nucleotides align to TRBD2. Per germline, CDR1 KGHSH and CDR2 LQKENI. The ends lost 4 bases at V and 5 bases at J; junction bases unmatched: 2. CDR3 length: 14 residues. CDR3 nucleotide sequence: TGTGCCAGCTCACAGAGCGGGAGGGACAATGAGCAGTTCTTC. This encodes CASSQSGRDNEQFF.